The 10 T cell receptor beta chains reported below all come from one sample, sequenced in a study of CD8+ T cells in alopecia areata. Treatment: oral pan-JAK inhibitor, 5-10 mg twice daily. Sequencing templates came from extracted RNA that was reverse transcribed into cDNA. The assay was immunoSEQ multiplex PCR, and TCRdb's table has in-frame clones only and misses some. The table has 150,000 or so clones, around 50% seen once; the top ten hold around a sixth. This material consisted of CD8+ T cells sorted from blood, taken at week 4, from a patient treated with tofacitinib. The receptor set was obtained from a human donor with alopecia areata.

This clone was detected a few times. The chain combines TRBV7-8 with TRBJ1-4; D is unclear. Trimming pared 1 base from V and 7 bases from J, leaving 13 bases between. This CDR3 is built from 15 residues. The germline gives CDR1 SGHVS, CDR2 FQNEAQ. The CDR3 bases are TGTGCCAGCAGCTTAGTTCCTGGGGTCGGTGAAAAACTGTTTTTT. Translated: CASSLVPGVGEKLFF.

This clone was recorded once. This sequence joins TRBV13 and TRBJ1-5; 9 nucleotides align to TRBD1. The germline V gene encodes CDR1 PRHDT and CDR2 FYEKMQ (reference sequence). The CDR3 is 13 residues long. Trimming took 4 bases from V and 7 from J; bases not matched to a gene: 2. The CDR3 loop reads CASSSDRGQPQHF. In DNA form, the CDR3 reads TGTGCCAGCAGCTCGGACAGGGGACAGCCCCAGCATTTT.

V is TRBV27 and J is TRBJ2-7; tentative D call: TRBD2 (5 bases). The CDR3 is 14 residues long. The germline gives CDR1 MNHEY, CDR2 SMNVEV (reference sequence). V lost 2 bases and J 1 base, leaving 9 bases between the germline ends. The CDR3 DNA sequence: TGTGCCAGCAGTTTAGGTGGGGAGTCCTACGAGCAGTACTTC. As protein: CASSLGGESYEQYF.

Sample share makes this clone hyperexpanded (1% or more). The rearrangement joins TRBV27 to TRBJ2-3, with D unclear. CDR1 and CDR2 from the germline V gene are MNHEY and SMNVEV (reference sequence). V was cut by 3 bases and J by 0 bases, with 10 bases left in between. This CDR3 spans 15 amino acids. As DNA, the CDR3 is TGTGCCAGCAGTTTTGTGGCAGCTAGCACAGATACGCAGTATTTT. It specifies CASSFVAASTDTQYF.

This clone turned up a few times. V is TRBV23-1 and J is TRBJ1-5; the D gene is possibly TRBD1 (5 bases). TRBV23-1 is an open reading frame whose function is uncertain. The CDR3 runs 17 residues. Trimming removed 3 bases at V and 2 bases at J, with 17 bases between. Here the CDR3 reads CASSQPGTPKGNQPQHF. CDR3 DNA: TGCGCCAGCAGTCAGCCGGGGACCCCTAAGGGCAATCAGCCCCAGCATTTT.

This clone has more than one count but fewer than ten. Here the CDR3 DNA reads TGTGCCAGCAGCCCAGAGGGGCCGCACTGGGAGCAGTACTTC. Protein product: CASSPEGPHWEQYF. The chain combines TRBV7-8 with TRBJ2-7; the D gene could be TRBD1 or TRBD2 (5 bases each). The CDR3 loop spans 14 amino acids. V was pared by 5 bases and J by 7 bases, with 18 bases between. CDR1 is SGHVS and CDR2 is FQNEAQ in the germline V gene.

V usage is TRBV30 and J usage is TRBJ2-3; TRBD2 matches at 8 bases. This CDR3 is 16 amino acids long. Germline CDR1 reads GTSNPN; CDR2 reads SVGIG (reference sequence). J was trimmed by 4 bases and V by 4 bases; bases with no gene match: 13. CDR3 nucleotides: TGTGCCTGGACCCTCGGACTAGCAAAGGGGGCAGATACGCAGTATTTT. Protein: CAWTLGLAKGADTQYF. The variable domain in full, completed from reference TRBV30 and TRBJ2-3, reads SQTIHQWPATLVQPVGSPLSLECTVEGTSNPNLYWYRQAAGRGLQLLFYSVGIGQISSEVPQNLSASRPQDRQFILSSKKLLLSDSGFYLCAWTLGLAKGADTQYFGPGTRLTVL.

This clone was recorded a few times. The CDR3 sequence is CASSPDPYEVGNQPQHF. The CDR3 coding sequence is TGCGCCAGCAGCCCAGACCCGTATGAGGTCGGCAATCAGCCCCAGCATTTT. V is TRBV5-1 and J is TRBJ1-5; unclear D gene. This CDR3 contains 17 residues. V gave up 4 bases and J gave up 2 bases, with 19 bases separating them. Germline values: CDR1 SGHRS, CDR2 YFSETQ.

DNA for the CDR3: TGCGCCAGCAGCCCGGCAGGCTACGAGCAGTACTTC. Its protein is CASSPAGYEQYF. The chain combines TRBV4-1 with TRBJ2-7; D is undetermined. Germline V gives CDR1 MGHRA, CDR2 YSYEKL. The ends were cut back, 4 bases at V and 3 bases at J, with 7 bases in the middle. CDR3 length: 12 residues.

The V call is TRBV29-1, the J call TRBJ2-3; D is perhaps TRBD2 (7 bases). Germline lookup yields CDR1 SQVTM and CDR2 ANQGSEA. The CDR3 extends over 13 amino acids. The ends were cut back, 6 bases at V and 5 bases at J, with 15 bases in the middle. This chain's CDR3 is CSVGAGVRDTQYF. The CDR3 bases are TGCAGCGTGGGGGCGGGGGTACGAGATACGCAGTATTTT.